This T cell receptor (beta chain) was captured by sequencing in a study of T cells in Graves' hyperthyroidism and ophthalmopathy. The CDR3 is made up of 15 amino acids. V was pared by 3 bases and J by 1 base, with 11 bases between. CDR1 SNHLY and CDR2 FYNNEI come from the germline V gene. TCR beta CDR3 regions were amplified from RNA. Using the HTBI primer set, a first-round RT-PCR was run on the TCR CDR3. TCRdb reanalysed the multiplex PCR reads using MiXCR and keeps one entry per CDR3 protein. Of 100,000 to 140,000 distinct CDR3 sequences listed, 15% to 20% are singletons. Remarks on this clonotype: As yet, its antigen is unknown.

General study points: From stable hyperthyroidism, ophthalmopathy was set apart by a 13 V-J model.

This TCR came from a woman aged 45-60 years with Graves' hyperthyroidism. Sequenced material: blood. The V gene is TRBV2, the J gene TRBJ2-3, with D maybe TRBD1 (6 bases). CDR3 in amino acids: CASSDWGRGTDTQYF. The CDR3 DNA follows: TGTGCCAGCAGTGACTGGGGGCGCGGCACAGATACGCAGTATTTT. The variable domain in full, completed from reference TRBV2 and TRBJ2-3, reads EPEVTQTPSHQVTQMGQEVILRCVPISNHLYFYWYRQILGQKVEFLVSFYNNEISEKSEIFDDQFSVERPDGSNFTLKIRSTKLEDSAMYFCASSDWGRGTDTQYFGPGTRLTVL.